A single sample gave rise to the 10 T cell receptor beta chains below, sequenced in a study of response to subunit inactivated influenza vaccine. TCRdb re-called the RT-PCR reads with MiXCR, one entry per CDR3 protein. Among some 540,000 distinct CDR3 sequences listed, approximately 22% were seen once. These records were also assigned to another study, of T cells expressing NK-cell markers. That paper adds: Beta-chain TCR cDNA was generated via 5'RACE template switching with UMIs.

The source material was CD4+ T cells sorted from PBMCs, sampled 12 days after vaccination. The receptor source for this set is a middle-aged man who received an inactivated influenza vaccine.

This clonotype was detected a few times. The J gene is TRBJ2-3, the V gene TRBV9; D unclear. In germline, CDR1 is SGDLS, CDR2 YYNGEE. The CDR3 is made up of 14 amino acids. Trimming pared 2 bases from V and 7 bases from J, leaving 14 bases between. CDR3 sequence (DNA): TGTGCCAGCAGCGTTCACGAGAGGACGCATACGCAGTATTTT. This translates into CASSVHERTHTQYF.

The rearrangement joins TRBV5-3 to TRBJ2-6; D is possibly TRBD1 (5 bases). TRBV5-3 falls under the ORF class, with uncertain function. Trimming removed 8 bases at V and 0 bases at J, with 18 bases between. The CDR3 is 17 residues long. In nucleotides, the CDR3 is TGTGCCAGCAGCCTCCAAACAGGCAACTCTGGGGCCAACGTCCTGACTTTC. This codes for CASSLQTGNSGANVLTF.

This clonotype was observed a few times. This chain uses TRBV20-1 with TRBJ2-2; D call uncertain. The germline V and J ends were trimmed by 2 bases and 4 bases, with 11 bases remaining between them. Germline V gene lookup returns CDR1 DFQATT and CDR2 SNEGSKA (reference sequence). CDR3 length: 14 amino acids. CDR3 coding DNA: TGCAGTGCTAGATCGGCCGGCGCCACCGGGGAGCTGTTTTTT. It yields the protein CSARSAGATGELFF.

V gene TRBV5-1 combines with J gene TRBJ2-7, with D possibly TRBD2 on 6 matching bases. The CDR3 loop spans 15 amino acids. The V end lost 0 bases, the J end lost 7 bases, and 17 bases lay between the germline ends. CDR1 is SGHRS, CDR2 YFSETQ, per germline. The CDR3 loop is CASSLDSPGRSEQYF. Written as DNA, the CDR3 is TGCGCCAGCAGCTTGGACAGCCCGGGGAGGAGTGAGCAGTACTTC.

This clonotype was found a few times. J is TRBJ2-1 and V is TRBV7-3; 10 bases line up with TRBD2. Per the germline V gene, CDR1 is SGHTA and CDR2 is FQGTGA. Trimming took 5 bases from V and 8 from J; bases not matched to a gene: 9. The CDR3 sequence is 15 residues long. CDR3 sequence reads: CASSPIGTSEHEQFF. CDR3 in DNA: TGTGCCAGCAGCCCGATAGGGACTAGCGAACATGAGCAGTTCTTC. Full variable domain (missing parts from reference TRBV7-3 and TRBJ2-1): GAGVSQTPSNKVTEKGKYVELRCDPISGHTALYWYRQSLGQGPEFLIYFQGTGAADDSGLPNDRFFAVRPEGSVSTLKIQRTERGDSAVYLCASSPIGTSEHEQFFGPGTRLTVL.

The rearrangement uses TRBV20-1 and TRBJ2-6; TRBD2 aligns across 10 bases. This CDR3 is built from 20 residues. J gave up 0 bases and V 1 base, and 12 bases lay outside the gene matches. Germline loops: CDR1 DFQATT, CDR2 SNEGSKA (reference sequence). CDR3 coding DNA: TGCAGTGCTAGAGCATTAGCTTCACTAGCGGGGCCCTCTGGGGCCAACGTCCTGACTTTC. This sequence encodes CSARALASLAGPSGANVLTF.

The V call is TRBV2, the J call TRBJ2-7, with 9 bases identical to TRBD1. Germline V CDR1 and CDR2: SNHLY, FYNNEI. With V trimmed by 2 bases and J by 4 bases, 6 bases remained unmatched. CDR3 length: 15 amino acids. The CDR3 nucleotides are TGTGCCAGCAGTGAACCCGGGACAGGGATTTACGAGCAGTACTTC. It encodes CASSEPGTGIYEQYF.

This clonotype was detected ten times or more. The chain joins TRBV7-2 to TRBJ2-5; D remains unclear. V was cut by 0 bases and J by 5 bases, with 13 bases left in between. The CDR3 spans 15 residues. Germline loops: CDR1 SGHTA, CDR2 FQGNSA. As DNA, the CDR3 is TGTGCCAGCAGCTTAGCGCTTAGTAAGGGTGAGACCCAGTACTTC. This gives the protein CASSLALSKGETQYF.

This clonotype was observed a few times. The chain is built from TRBV29-1 and TRBJ2-3; 9 bases line up with TRBD1. V lost 7 bases and J lost 5; bases outside the gene matches: 13. The CDR3 loop spans 15 amino acids. The germline V gene has CDR1 SQVTM and CDR2 ANQGSEA. CDR3 sequence reads: CSGLRILDRGDTQYF. In DNA, the CDR3 is TGCAGCGGATTGAGAATCTTGGACAGGGGAGATACGCAGTATTTT.

The table lists this clonotype with a few counts. This chain uses TRBV18 with TRBJ1-4; perhaps TRBD1 as D (6 bases). Germline lookup yields CDR1 KGHSH and CDR2 LQKENI. The CDR3 is made up of 13 amino acids. Trimming pared 3 bases from V and 7 bases from J, leaving 9 bases between. CDR3 amino acids: CASSPQGFEKLFF. Written as DNA, the CDR3 is TGTGCCAGCTCACCGCAGGGGTTTGAAAAACTGTTTTTT.